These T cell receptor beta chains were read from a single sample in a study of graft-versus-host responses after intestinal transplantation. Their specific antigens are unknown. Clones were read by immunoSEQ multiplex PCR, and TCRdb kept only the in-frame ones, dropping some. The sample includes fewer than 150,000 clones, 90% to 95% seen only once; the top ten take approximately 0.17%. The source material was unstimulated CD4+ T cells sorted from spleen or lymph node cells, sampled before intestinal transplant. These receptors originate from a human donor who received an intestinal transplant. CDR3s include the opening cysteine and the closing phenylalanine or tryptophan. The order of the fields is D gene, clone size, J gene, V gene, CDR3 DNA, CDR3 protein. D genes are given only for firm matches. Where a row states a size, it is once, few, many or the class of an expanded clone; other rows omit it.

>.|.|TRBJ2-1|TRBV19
TGTGCCAGTAGAAACCTGTTGGGGGCGTGGGATGAGCAGTTCTTC
CASRNLLGAWDEQFF
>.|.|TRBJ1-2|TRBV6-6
TGTGCCAGCAGTTATTTGCAGGGCACTAACTATGGCTACACCTTC
CASSYLQGTNYGYTF
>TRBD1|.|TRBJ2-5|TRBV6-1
TGTGCCAGCAGTGTTCTCTATCCCGGGACAGTTAAAGAGACCCAGTACTTC
CASSVLYPGTVKETQYF
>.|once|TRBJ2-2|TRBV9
TGTGCCAGCAACCGGGTTGGAACCGGGGAGCTGTTTTTT
CASNRVGTGELFF
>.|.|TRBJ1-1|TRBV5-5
TGTGCCAGCAGCACCACCGGGGAGTCTCACACTGAAGCTTTCTTT
CASSTTGESHTEAFF
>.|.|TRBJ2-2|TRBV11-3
TGTGCCAGCAGCTCGGGGGATGGGAACACCGGGGAGCTGTTTTTT
CASSSGDGNTGELFF
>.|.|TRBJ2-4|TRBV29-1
TGCAGCGTTGAAAAGGGGAGTAAAAACATTCAGTACTTC
CSVEKGSKNIQYF
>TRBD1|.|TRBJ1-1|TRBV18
TGTGCCAGCTCTCAAGGACAGGGACCCTACACTGAAGCTTTCTTT
CASSQGQGPYTEAFF
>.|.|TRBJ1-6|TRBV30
TGTGCCTGGAGTGTACAAGGGCTTTGGTCCTATAATTCACCCCTCCACTTT
CAWSVQGLWSYNSPLHF
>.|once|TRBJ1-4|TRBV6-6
TGTGCCAGCCAAGGCGGGGCCAATGAAAAACTGTTTTTT
CASQGGANEKLFF
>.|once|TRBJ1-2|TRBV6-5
TGTGCCAGCAGTTACGGTGGTGCTAACTATGGCTACACCTTC
CASSYGGANYGYTF
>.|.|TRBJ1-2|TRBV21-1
TGTGCCAGCAGCAAAGGGACAGGGGAAACTAACTATGGCTACACCTTC
CASSKGTGETNYGYTF
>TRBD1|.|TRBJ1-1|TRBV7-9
TGTGCCAGCAGCCTCGCCCGGGACAGCCTTCGGGCTTTCTTT
CASSLARDSLRAFF
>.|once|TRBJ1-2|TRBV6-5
TGTGCCAGCAGTTACTCGAGGGGGGCTGGGGGCTACACCTTC
CASSYSRGAGGYTF
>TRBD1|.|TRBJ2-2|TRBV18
TGTGCCAGCTCACCACCGGGGACAGGGGACACCGGGGAGCTGTTTTTT
CASSPPGTGDTGELFF
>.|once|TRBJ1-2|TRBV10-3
TGTGCCATCAGTGCCGGATGGAAAGCGGATGGCTACACCTTC
CAISAGWKADGYTF
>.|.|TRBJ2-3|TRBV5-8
TGTGCCAGCAGCTTGGCTGGGCAGGATACGCAGTATTTT
CASSLAGQDTQYF
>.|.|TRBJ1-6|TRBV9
TGTGCCACCAGTAAGGGTCCGGGGTATTCACCCCTCCACTTT
CATSKGPGYSPLHF
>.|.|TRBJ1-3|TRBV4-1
TGCGCCAGCAGCCTCGAACGGGGCAACGGGGGAAACACCATATATTTT
CASSLERGNGGNTIYF
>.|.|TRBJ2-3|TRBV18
TGTGCCAGCTCACCAGGCGAGACAGATACGCAGTATTTT
CASSPGETDTQYF
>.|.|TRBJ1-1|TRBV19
TGTGCCAGTAGTATACCCGGGTATAGGGGCCTAGAGGGAACTGAAGCTTTCTTT
CASSIPGYRGLEGTEAFF
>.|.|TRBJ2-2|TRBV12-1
TGTGCCAGCAGCGCGACTAGCGTGAACACCGGGGAGCTGTTTTTT
CASSATSVNTGELFF
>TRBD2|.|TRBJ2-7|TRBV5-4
TGTGCCAGCAGCTTCGTAGCGGGAGCGAAAAATGCCTACGAGCAGTACTTC
CASSFVAGAKNAYEQYF
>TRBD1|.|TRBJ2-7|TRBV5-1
TGCGCCAGCAGCGCTAGGACAGGTGAGGGCGAGCAGTACTTC
CASSARTGEGEQYF
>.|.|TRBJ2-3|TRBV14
TGTGCCAGCAGCCAAGAGGACCGGGGGCCCTTAACAGATACGCAGTATTTT
CASSQEDRGPLTDTQYF
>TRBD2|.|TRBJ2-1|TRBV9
TGTGCCAGCAGCGAGACTAGCGGGGGGCATAATGAGCAGTTCTTC
CASSETSGGHNEQFF
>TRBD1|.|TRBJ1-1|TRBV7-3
TGTGCCAGCAGTTTGCGACAGGGTAATCAAGCTTTCTTT
CASSLRQGNQAFF
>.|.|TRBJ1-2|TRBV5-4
TGTGCCAGCAGCCACATAGGGGGGAGACTTAACTATGGCTACACCTTC
CASSHIGGRLNYGYTF
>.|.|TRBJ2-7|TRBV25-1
TGTGCCAGCAGGGAGGAAAGCTCCTACGAGCAGTACTTC
CASREESSYEQYF
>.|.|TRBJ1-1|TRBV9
TGTGCCAGCAGCCTAAGGGCAGAGGCTACCCAAGCTTTCTTT
CASSLRAEATQAFF